These 30 T cell receptor beta chains came from one sample sequenced in a study of blood T cell repertoires in COVID-19. Produced via immunoSEQ multiplex PCR; TCRdb's table is partial and in-frame only. Of some 100,000 clones listed, roughly nine tenths are singletons. Sequencing was done on a sample of peripheral blood. All receptors derive from a human donor in a cohort sampled during active COVID-19.

The chain has TRBV5-4 and TRBJ2-7; TRBD1 aligns across 10 bases. The germline V gene encodes CDR1 SGHNT and CDR2 YYREEE (reference sequence). The V and J ends lost 4 bases and 3 bases, in that order; junction bases with no gene match: 1. The CDR3 is 13 residues long. The CDR3 DNA reads TGTGCCAGCAGCGGGGACAGGGGCTACGAGCAGTACTTC. This codes for CASSGDRGYEQYF.

The chain is built from TRBV7-9 and TRBJ1-2, with TRBD1 as a possible D gene (5 bases). Germline values: CDR1 SEHNR, CDR2 FQNEAQ (reference sequence). V was cut by 5 bases and J by 3 bases, with 7 bases left in between. The CDR3 covers 12 residues. CDR3 nucleotides: TGTGCCAGCAGCGCACAGGACTATGGCTACACCTTC. Its translation is CASSAQDYGYTF.

This sequence joins TRBV28 and TRBJ2-7; 7 nucleotides match TRBD1. This CDR3 comprises 13 residues. Germline values: CDR1 MDHEN, CDR2 SYDVKM. Trimming took 6 bases from V and 5 from J; bases not matched to a gene: 7. CDR3 in DNA: TGTGCCAGCAGAAAGGGGGCCCTCGACGAGCAGTACTTC. Protein: CASRKGALDEQYF.

The table lists this clone with a few counts. The chain carries TRBV19 and TRBJ1-1; 7 bases map to TRBD1. Looked up from germline, CDR1 is LNHDA and CDR2 is SQIVND (reference sequence). V trimming: 3 bases; J trimming: 4 bases; junction bases outside the gene matches: 11. This CDR3 contains 16 residues. The CDR3 coding sequence is TGTGCCAGTAGTATCGCCATTGCTTACAGGGGCACTGAAGCTTTCTTT. Translating it yields CASSIAIAYRGTEAFF. The full variable domain, in which reference TRBV19 and TRBJ1-1 provide the parts outside the CDR3, is DGGITQSPKYLFRKEGQNVTLSCEQNLNHDAMYWYRQDPGQGLRLIYYSQIVNDFQKGDIAEGYSVSREKKESFPLTVTSAQKNPTAFYLCASSIAIAYRGTEAFFGQGTRLTVV.

This chain links TRBV18 with TRBJ2-5; a weak D match, TRBD1 (6 bases). The CDR3 length is 14 residues. The ends were cut back, 0 bases at V and 3 bases at J, with 8 bases in the middle. CDR1 and CDR2 (germline): KGHSH, LQKENI. The CDR3 reads CASSPPAGEETQYF. DNA for the CDR3: TGTGCCAGCTCACCACCGGCAGGGGAAGAGACCCAGTACTTC.

V gene TRBV4-1 combines with J gene TRBJ2-7; 7 nucleotides agree with TRBD2. This CDR3 has 18 amino acids. Trimming at V came to 0 bases and at J to 0 bases, leaving 11 bases not matched to a gene. Per germline, CDR1 MGHRA and CDR2 YSYEKL. The CDR3 loop is CASSQEGRGTSASYEQYF. DNA of the CDR3: TGCGCCAGCAGCCAAGAAGGGAGGGGAACTAGCGCCTCCTACGAGCAGTACTTC.

This sequence joins TRBV6-1 and TRBJ1-2; 8 nucleotides align to TRBD1. Germline V CDR1 and CDR2: MNHNS, SASEGT. V lost 1 base and J lost 9; bases outside the gene matches: 4. CDR3 length: 13 residues. The CDR3 loop reads CASSEVRQGRYTF. CDR3 sequence (DNA): TGTGCCAGCAGTGAAGTGAGACAGGGGCGCTACACCTTC.

The rearrangement joins TRBV10-3 to TRBJ2-1; maybe TRBD2 (5 bases). Germline V gene lookup returns CDR1 ENHRY and CDR2 SYGVKD. The V end was cut by 7 bases, the J end by 2 bases, with 9 bases between. This CDR3 contains 13 residues. In nucleotides, the CDR3 is TGTGCCATCAACGGTAGCGCCTACAATGAGCAGTTCTTC. Protein product: CAINGSAYNEQFF.

The J gene is TRBJ1-5, the V gene TRBV19, with 10 bases aligning to TRBD1. The ends lost 6 bases at V and 4 bases at J; junction bases unmatched: 6. Germline V gene lookup returns CDR1 LNHDA and CDR2 SQIVND (reference sequence). The length of the CDR3 is 15 residues. CDR3 in amino acids: CASRIRDRGNQPQHF. The CDR3 nucleotides are TGTGCCAGTAGGATCCGGGACAGGGGAAATCAGCCCCAGCATTTT.

The chain has TRBV9 and TRBJ2-6, with 7 bases that match TRBD1. The V gene's germline CDR1 is SGDLS and CDR2 YYNGEE. Trimming at V came to 3 bases and at J to 0 bases, leaving 9 bases not matched to a gene. This CDR3 has 18 amino acids. The CDR3 coding sequence is TGTGCCAGCAGCGCAGCCACAGGGGCGCTCTCTGGGGCCAACGTCCTGACTTTC. Translation: CASSAATGALSGANVLTF. The whole variable domain, filled in from reference TRBV9 and TRBJ2-6, reads DSGVTQTPKHLITATGQRVTLRCSPRSGDLSVYWYQQSLDQGLQFLIQYYNGEERAKGNILERFSAQQFPDLHSELNLSSLELGDSALYFCASSAATGALSGANVLTFGAGSRLTVL.

V gene TRBV15 combines with J gene TRBJ2-7; TRBD1 might be the D (5 bases). The CDR3 is 14 residues long. CDR1 is LNHNV, CDR2 YYDKDF, per germline (reference sequence). Deletions cut 0 bases from V and 6 bases from J, with 12 bases between. As DNA, the CDR3 is TGTGCCACCAGCAGAGATCTTGCAGGGCGCGAGCAGTACTTC. Translating it yields CATSRDLAGREQYF. The entire variable domain, with the rest obtained from reference TRBV15 and TRBJ2-7, is as follows: DAMVIQNPRYQVTQFGKPVTLSCSQTLNHNVMYWYQQKSSQAPKLLFHYYDKDFNNEADTPDNFQSRRPNTSFCFLDIRSPGLGDTAMYLCATSRDLAGREQYFGPGTRLTVT.

This clone was recorded once. V gene TRBV29-1 combines with J gene TRBJ2-7; 11 bases match TRBD1. From germline, CDR1 is SQVTM and CDR2 ANQGSEA. The CDR3 is made up of 13 amino acids. V lost 7 bases and J lost 6; bases outside the gene matches: 8. This CDR3 reads CSAGQGALAEQYF. CDR3 sequence (DNA): TGCAGCGCCGGACAGGGGGCTTTGGCCGAGCAGTACTTC.

The gene calls are TRBV15 and TRBJ2-2, with a tentative D call TRBD2 (5 bases). The CDR3 has 18 residues. Germline V gene data show CDR1 as LNHNV and CDR2 as YYDKDF (reference sequence). V gave up 0 bases and J gave up 1 base, with 15 bases separating them. The CDR3 is CATSRDLEKRWNTGELFF. CDR3 nucleotides: TGTGCCACCAGCAGAGATCTCGAAAAGCGGTGGAACACCGGGGAGCTGTTTTTT.

The chain joins TRBV7-8 to TRBJ2-1; the D gene is possibly TRBD1 (6 bases). Germline CDR1 and CDR2: SGHVS and FQNEAQ. This CDR3 region has 13 residues. The germline V and J ends were trimmed by 4 bases and 6 bases, with 10 bases remaining between them. The CDR3 loop reads CASSSGQLNEQFF. CDR3 in DNA: TGTGCCAGCAGCTCCGGACAGCTCAATGAGCAGTTCTTC.

J is TRBJ2-7 and V is TRBV28; D not certain. The CDR3 extends over 11 amino acids. The germline V and J ends were trimmed by 4 bases and 7 bases, with 8 bases remaining between them. The germline V gene encodes CDR1 MDHEN and CDR2 SYDVKM. The CDR3 region is CASSSNQEQYF. CDR3 coding DNA: TGTGCCAGCAGTTCCAATCAAGAGCAGTACTTC.

The chain is built from TRBV10-1 and TRBJ1-5; D remains ambiguous. The CDR3 sequence is 13 residues long. The V end lost 4 bases, the J end lost 7 bases, and 11 bases lay between the germline ends. The germline gives CDR1 WNHNN, CDR2 SYGVQD (reference sequence). DNA for the CDR3: TGCGCCAGCAGTGGGACTACTGGGCAGCCCCAGCATTTT. It is translated as CASSGTTGQPQHF.

The gene calls are TRBV5-1 and TRBJ2-7, with 7 bases aligning to TRBD1. The germline CDR1 and CDR2 sequences are SGHRS and YFSETQ. This CDR3 comprises 13 residues. V shed 4 bases and J 6 bases; nucleotides not matched to a gene: 7. CDR3 protein: CASSERPGGEQYF. The DNA of the CDR3 is TGCGCCAGCAGCGAAAGACCAGGGGGCGAGCAGTACTTC. Full variable domain (missing parts from reference TRBV5-1 and TRBJ2-7): KAGVTQTPRYLIKTRGQQVTLSCSPISGHRSVSWYQQTPGQGLQFLFEYFSETQRNKGNFPGRFSGRQFSNSRSEMNVSTLELGDSALYLCASSERPGGEQYFGPGTRLTVT.

The chain combines TRBV5-1 with TRBJ1-6; 8 bases are shared with TRBD1. CDR1 and CDR2 from the germline V gene are SGHRS and YFSETQ. Trimming took 4 bases from V and 0 from J; bases not matched to a gene: 9. The CDR3 is 18 residues long. The CDR3 nucleotides read TGCGCCAGCAGCAACCCGGGACAGGAAAACTCCTATAATTCACCCCTCCACTTT. Encoded protein: CASSNPGQENSYNSPLHF.

The rearrangement uses TRBV4-1 and TRBJ2-7; 7 bases align to TRBD1. The J segment lost 0 bases and the V segment lost 4 bases, leaving 15 bases of the junction unmatched. Germline V gene data show CDR1 as MGHRA and CDR2 as YSYEKL. The CDR3 contains 18 residues. The CDR3 region is CASSPSRAGTVFSYEQYF. Written as DNA, the CDR3 is TGCGCCAGCAGCCCAAGTAGGGCCGGGACAGTGTTCTCCTACGAGCAGTACTTC.

This chain joins TRBV7-2 and TRBJ2-5; D ambiguous. The CDR3 is 14 amino acids. The germline gives CDR1 SGHTA, CDR2 FQGNSA. Trimming shortened V by 2 bases and J by 4 bases, and 11 bases separated the two germline ends. The DNA for the CDR3 is TGTGCCAGCAGCTTACCCCTAGAAAGAGAGACCCAGTACTTC. Amino acids: CASSLPLERETQYF.

V gene TRBV19 combines with J gene TRBJ2-5, with unresolved D. This CDR3 spans 13 amino acids. V gave up 4 bases and J gave up 1 base, with 7 bases separating them. CDR1 LNHDA and CDR2 SQIVND come from the germline V gene (reference sequence). CDR3 protein: CASSRAFQETQYF. As DNA, the CDR3 is TGTGCCAGTAGTAGGGCCTTCCAAGAGACCCAGTACTTC.

The chain links TRBV28 to TRBJ2-1, with TRBD1 identical over 8 bases. CDR1 and CDR2 from the germline V gene are MDHEN and SYDVKM. J was trimmed by 1 base and V by 2 bases; bases with no gene match: 4. This CDR3 has 16 amino acids. This CDR3 reads CASSLITGGSYNEQFF. In DNA, the CDR3 is TGTGCCAGCAGTTTAATCACAGGGGGGTCCTACAATGAGCAGTTCTTC.

J is TRBJ2-7 and V is TRBV25-1; perhaps TRBD1 as D (6 bases). V was cut by 1 base and J by 0 bases, with 16 bases left in between. Germline CDR1 MGHDK, CDR2 SYGVNS. The CDR3 is 17 residues long. This CDR3 reads CASSESFDRQYSYEQYF. In DNA, the CDR3 is TGTGCCAGCAGTGAATCCTTCGACAGGCAATACTCCTACGAGCAGTACTTC.

This chain joins TRBV5-5 and TRBJ2-7; 8 nucleotides agree with TRBD1. V lost 3 bases, J lost 7 bases, and 12 bases stayed unmatched. Germline CDR1 reads SGHKS; CDR2 reads YYEKEE (reference sequence). CDR3 size: 15 residues. CDR3: CASSSTTGAFGEQYF. For the CDR3, the DNA is TGTGCCAGCAGCTCGACGACAGGGGCTTTCGGTGAGCAGTACTTC.

CDR3 DNA sequence: TGCAGTGCTAGTTTTTCCTACTTTTACAATGAGCAGTTCTTC. Encoded protein: CSASFSYFYNEQFF. This chain uses TRBV20-1 with TRBJ2-1; D gene uncertain. This CDR3 comprises 14 residues. Germline V gene lookup returns CDR1 DFQATT and CDR2 SNEGSKA (reference sequence). The ends were cut back, 3 bases at V and 4 bases at J, with 13 bases in the middle.

This chain connects TRBV9 to TRBJ1-1; D gene unclear. Trimming shortened V by 3 bases and J by 0 bases, and 3 bases separated the two germline ends. The germline gives CDR1 SGDLS, CDR2 YYNGEE. This CDR3 is built from 12 residues. DNA for the CDR3: TGTGCCAGCAGCGGTATGAACACTGAAGCTTTCTTT. This gives the protein CASSGMNTEAFF.

The chain combines TRBV10-3 with TRBJ1-2; 8 bases line up with TRBD1. The CDR3 contains 18 residues. Germline CDR1 ENHRY, CDR2 SYGVKD. The J segment lost 2 bases and the V segment lost 0 bases, leaving 11 bases of the junction unmatched. CDR3 amino acids: CAISESRTGKLVNYGYTF. CDR3 nucleotides: TGTGCCATCAGTGAGTCTCGGACAGGGAAGTTAGTAAACTATGGCTACACCTTC.

V is TRBV7-9 and J is TRBJ1-4; TRBD1 aligns across 7 bases. Per the germline V gene, CDR1 is SEHNR and CDR2 is FQNEAQ (reference sequence). Trimming removed 2 bases from V and 8 bases from J; junction bases left unmatched: 8. This CDR3 spans 15 amino acids. The CDR3 DNA sequence: TGTGCCAGCAGCTTACGGAACAGGGGTGGGGAAAAACTGTTTTTT. Encoded protein: CASSLRNRGGEKLFF.

The chain couples TRBV4-1 to TRBJ2-5, with D uncertain. V lost 1 base, J lost 1 base, and 10 bases lay in between. Germline values: CDR1 MGHRA, CDR2 YSYEKL. The CDR3 is 15 residues long. CDR3 nucleotides: TGCGCCAGCAGCCAAGTCGGCTCGGGCCAAGAGACCCAGTACTTC. This sequence encodes CASSQVGSGQETQYF.

The chain employs TRBV7-2 and TRBJ1-5; 7 bases line up with TRBD1. The CDR3 is made up of 14 amino acids. Losses at the gene ends were 5 bases for V and 2 bases for J; bases not matched to a gene: 3. Germline-derived CDR1 and CDR2 are SGHTA and FQGNSA. The CDR3 DNA reads as TGTGCCAGCAGCACACAGGGGCGCAATCAGCCCCAGCATTTT. This codes for CASSTQGRNQPQHF.